This is a list of T cell receptor beta chains from one sample in a study of blood T cell repertoires in COVID-19. Profiled with immunoSEQ multiplex PCR; TCRdb holds only in-frame clones, not every one. The sample yields about 320,000 clones, 87% seen once. Input material: PBMCs or T cells enriched from blood (not recorded which). The source of these receptors is a woman between 18 and 29 years old who had recovered from COVID-19. CDR3s include the opening cysteine and the closing phenylalanine or tryptophan. The D gene is left open where the match is weak. Clone size is not always given. Where it is, it says once, few, many or a class for expanded clones.

v_gene	abundance	d_gene	j_gene	CDR3aa	CDR3nt
TRBV28	-	-	TRBJ1-5	CAVGSGGQPQHF	TGTGCGGTTGGGAGTGGAGGACAGCCCCAGCATTTT
TRBV7-2	-	-	TRBJ1-4	CASSSDSFNEKLFF	TGTGCCAGCAGCTCGGACAGCTTTAATGAAAAACTGTTTTTT
TRBV11-3	-	-	TRBJ2-1	CASSSRSGLDEQFF	TGTGCCAGCAGCTCCCGTAGTGGTCTTGATGAGCAGTTCTTC
TRBV4-3	-	-	TRBJ2-1	CASSQDRNPPPDEQFF	TGCGCCAGCAGCCAAGATAGAAACCCTCCCCCCGATGAGCAGTTCTTC
TRBV7-6	-	TRBD2	TRBJ2-1	CASQLDSSLGRTSRNEQFF	TGTGCCAGCCAGCTTGACAGCAGCTTAGGTAGGACTAGTCGGAATGAGCAGTTCTTC
TRBV3-1/TRBV3-2	-	TRBD1	TRBJ2-5	CASSPRTGPQETQYF	TGTGCCAGCAGCCCGAGGACAGGCCCCCAAGAGACCCAGTACTTC
TRBV27	-	-	TRBJ1-6	CASSLGGFRNSPLHF	TGTGCCAGCAGTTTAGGGGGCTTTCGGAATTCACCCCTCCACTTT
TRBV7-2	-	TRBD1	TRBJ2-2	CASSSRGTGEAGELFF	TGTGCCAGCAGCTCCAGAGGGACAGGGGAAGCCGGGGAGCTGTTTTTT
TRBV10-3	-	TRBD2	TRBJ2-1	CAISGTSGSHSSYNEQFF	TGTGCCATCAGCGGGACTAGCGGGTCGCACAGCTCCTACAATGAGCAGTTCTTC
TRBV7-9	few	-	TRBJ1-4	CASSLAGPSVKLFF	TGTGCCAGCAGCTTAGCGGGCCCATCGGTGAAACTGTTTTTT
TRBV6-5	-	TRBD1	TRBJ1-5	CASGQGAQPQHF	TGTGCCAGTGGACAGGGGGCTCAGCCCCAGCATTTT
TRBV7-6	-	TRBD1	TRBJ1-1	CASSNGRGQGQEAFF	TGTGCCAGCAGTAACGGCCGCGGACAGGGCCAAGAAGCTTTCTTT
TRBV5-1	once	-	TRBJ1-1	CASSLLLTGGTEAFF	TGCGCCAGCAGCCTCCTTTTGACCGGAGGTACTGAAGCTTTCTTT
TRBV30	-	-	TRBJ1-2	CAWEGGNYGYTF	TGTGCCTGGGAGGGAGGGAACTATGGCTACACCTTC
TRBV5-5	-	TRBD1	TRBJ1-2	CASSRRTGNFYGYTF	TGTGCCAGCAGCCGACGGACAGGGAACTTCTATGGCTACACCTTC
TRBV27	-	TRBD1	TRBJ2-1	CASSTRQGANEQFF	TGTGCCAGCAGTACCAGACAGGGGGCGAATGAGCAGTTCTTC
TRBV15	-	-	TRBJ2-7	CATEWYEQYF	TGTGCCACCGAGTGGTACGAGCAGTACTTC
TRBV11-3	-	TRBD2	TRBJ2-1	CASSLVAGSYNEQFF	TGTGCCAGCAGCTTAGTAGCGGGCTCCTACAATGAGCAGTTCTTC
TRBV30	-	-	TRBJ2-1	CAGEVQGLGEQFF	TGTGCCGGAGAGGTACAGGGCCTGGGTGAGCAGTTCTTC
TRBV19	-	-	TRBJ2-5	CASSTQIRRETQYF	TGTGCCAGTAGTACCCAAATAAGGAGGGAGACCCAGTACTTC
TRBV6-5	-	TRBD1	TRBJ1-2	CASRLPGQYYGYTF	TGTGCCAGCAGATTACCGGGACAGTACTATGGCTACACCTTC
TRBV18	-	-	TRBJ1-3	CASSPGQQVGNTIYF	TGTGCCAGCTCACCCGGACAGCAGGTCGGAAACACCATATATTTT
TRBV7-3	-	-	TRBJ2-3	CASSLIGYTDTQYF	TGTGCCAGCAGCTTAATCGGGTACACAGATACGCAGTATTTT
TRBV7-3	-	-	TRBJ1-6	CASSLYGVPGSSPLHF	TGTGCCAGCAGCTTATATGGGGTACCGGGAAGTTCACCCCTCCACTTT
TRBV30	-	TRBD1	TRBJ1-1	CAWSVGRGLGTGAMNTEAFF	TGTGCCTGGAGTGTCGGGAGGGGGTTGGGGACAGGGGCCATGAACACTGAAGCTTTCTTT
TRBV7-2	-	-	TRBJ1-4	CVSSLVRGTHTPDEKLFF	TGTGTCAGCAGCTTAGTGCGGGGTACCCACACACCGGATGAAAAACTGTTTTTT
TRBV18	-	-	TRBJ1-2	CASSPLGNEGGYTF	TGTGCCAGCTCACCACTGGGCAACGAAGGCGGCTACACCTTC
TRBV24-1	-	-	TRBJ1-1	CATSDPDRHTEAFF	TGTGCCACCAGTGATCCTGACAGACACACTGAAGCTTTCTTT
TRBV4-2	-	-	TRBJ1-1	CASSQDVTGWNTEAFF	TGTGCCAGCAGCCAAGATGTTACGGGTTGGAACACTGAAGCTTTCTTT
TRBV7-3	-	-	TRBJ2-6	CASSLIPGVGANVLTF	TGTGCCAGCAGCTTAATTCCAGGGGTTGGGGCCAACGTCCTGACTTTC
TRBV5-1	few	TRBD2	TRBJ2-3	CASSLVLAGGPEDTQYF	TGCGCCAGCAGCTTGGTCCTAGCGGGGGGGCCTGAAGATACGCAGTATTTT
TRBV6-5	-	-	TRBJ1-2	CASRAQGTYGYTF	TGTGCCAGCAGAGCCCAGGGGACCTATGGCTACACCTTC
TRBV19	once	TRBD1	TRBJ1-1	CASTRDRASTMNTEAFF	TGTGCCAGTACCAGGGACAGGGCTTCAACTATGAACACTGAAGCTTTCTTT
TRBV19	-	-	TRBJ2-7	CASSIQTGNYEQYF	TGTGCCAGTAGTATTCAAACAGGGAACTACGAGCAGTACTTC
TRBV11-2	-	-	TRBJ1-4	CASSRTDPNEKLFF	TGTGCCAGCAGCCGGACAGATCCTAATGAAAAACTGTTTTTT
TRBV30	-	-	TRBJ1-3	CAWSGGFGNTIYF	TGTGCCTGGAGTGGAGGGTTCGGAAACACCATATATTTT
TRBV18	-	TRBD2	TRBJ2-1	CASTPSGGAPNEQFF	TGTGCCAGCACCCCGAGCGGGGGGGCGCCCAATGAGCAGTTCTTC
TRBV10-3	-	-	TRBJ1-3	CAISVLTEQYTIYF	TGTGCCATCAGTGTACTGACAGAGCAGTACACCATATATTTT
TRBV7-2	-	TRBD1	TRBJ2-2	CANLRRDRGEGELFF	TGTGCCAACCTAAGAAGGGACAGGGGGGAGGGGGAGCTGTTTTTT
TRBV11-2	-	-	TRBJ1-6	CASSLRDYNSPLHF	TGTGCCAGCAGCTTACGAGATTATAATTCACCCCTCCACTTT
TRBV15	-	-	TRBJ1-2	CATSRDYSGDYGYTF	TGTGCCACCAGCAGAGATTACAGCGGGGACTATGGCTACACCTTC
TRBV7-6	-	TRBD2	TRBJ2-3	CASSLQPGGRGSTDTQYF	TGTGCCAGCAGCCTCCAACCGGGGGGGCGGGGGAGCACAGATACGCAGTATTTT